Listed below are T cell receptor beta chains from one sample, sequenced in a study of PD-1 blockade in classical Hodgkin lymphoma. The repertoire was sequenced with immunoSEQ multiplex PCR; TCRdb's copy has only in-frame clones and lacks some. Of about 98,000 clones detected, around nine tenths appear once; the ten largest clones hold less than 3.5%. The specimen was peripheral blood mononuclear cells (PBMCs), collected at baseline. The receptors here all came from a human donor with classical Hodgkin lymphoma. CDR3s include the opening cysteine and the closing phenylalanine or tryptophan. A D gene is named only where the DNA matches it firmly.

J gene	D gene	CDR3 length	V gene	CDR3 protein
TRBJ2-7	TRBD2	14	TRBV29-1	CSVVPLAGGREQYF
TRBJ2-1	.	15	TRBV19	CASKGWARDGNEQFF
TRBJ2-2	TRBD1	14	TRBV19	CASSRDRAAGELFF
TRBJ2-4	TRBD1	14	TRBV9	CASSESGQGRIQYF
TRBJ2-1	TRBD2	16	TRBV7-2	CASSFRLAGSYNEQFF
.	.	15	TRBV6-5	CASSPRSPREYEQYF
TRBJ2-5	TRBD2	16	TRBV5-1	CASSPGLAGGRETQYF
TRBJ2-1	.	17	TRBV7-8	CASSLGTGGVSYNEQFF
TRBJ1-2	TRBD1	19	TRBV19	CASSIVLTGKTLMGDGYTF
TRBJ1-2	.	13	TRBV6-6	CASSERWNYGYTF
TRBJ2-6	.	16	TRBV7-8	CASSLGHFSGANVLTF
TRBJ2-7	TRBD2	15	TRBV5-1	CASSGGLAGVTEQYF
TRBJ2-7	TRBD1	13	TRBV10-3	CAISRDRDYEQYF
TRBJ2-1	.	14	TRBV7-9	CASSSGRIPNEQFF
TRBJ1-1	.	13	TRBV23-1	CASSQPLNTEAFF
TRBJ2-2	.	17	TRBV9	CASSVKNRGSNTGELFF
TRBJ1-2	.	17	TRBV2	CASSENSPGQHNYGYTF
TRBJ2-7	.	14	TRBV18	CASSPLDAGHEQYF
TRBJ2-7	.	13	TRBV28	CASTGDGGLEQYF
TRBJ2-2	.	14	TRBV7-2	CASSLIRATGELFF
TRBJ1-2	TRBD1	17	TRBV10-3	CAISDGTGGWGPYGYTF
TRBJ2-5	.	18	TRBV6-4	CASSDSISESDREETQYF
TRBJ2-1	.	15	TRBV4-2	CASSQGVGGSDEQFF
TRBJ1-2	.	15	TRBV2	CASSETRAPLYGYTF
TRBJ2-3	.	15	TRBV11-2	CASSSSGVSGDTQYF
TRBJ2-6	.	15	TRBV5-6	CASSFRGSGANVLTF
TRBJ2-5	.	18	TRBV7-9	CASSFSRVVWAAEGTQYF
TRBJ2-7	.	14	TRBV11-1	CASSLGERAHEQYF
TRBJ2-3	TRBD2	15	TRBV28	CASSSQREPTDTQYF
TRBJ2-2	TRBD2	16	TRBV5-4	CASSLPSGMNTGELFF
TRBJ2-1	.	15	TRBV23-1	CASSQNRPTYNEQFF
TRBJ1-1	TRBD1	15	TRBV6-6	CASRGTAPMNTEAFF
TRBJ2-7	.	16	TRBV27	CASSYSRPSGSREQYF
TRBJ1-1	.	14	TRBV5-5	CASRVHPENTEAFF
TRBJ1-1	.	14	TRBV9	CASSVGGSGTEAFF
TRBJ2-7	TRBD1	14	TRBV27	CASSSITGGSEQYF
TRBJ2-1	TRBD2	18	TRBV27	CASSLSPPISGFYNEQFF
TRBJ1-5	.	14	TRBV19	CASSTQRGNQPQHF
TRBJ2-7	.	15	TRBV30	CAWSVSAETSYEQYF
TRBJ1-5	.	13	TRBV6-4	CASSDRPNQPQHF
TRBJ2-5	TRBD2	16	TRBV5-4	CASSWGTSGIQETQYF
TRBJ2-2	.	13	TRBV5-4	CASGGELHGELFF
TRBJ1-1	.	14	TRBV6-1	CASSAFPGSGEAFF
TRBJ2-2	TRBD1	15	TRBV19	CASRLGTGEAGELFF
TRBJ1-1	.	13	TRBV7-8	CASSVIEGTEAFF
TRBJ2-7	.	15	TRBV21-1	CASSHKAGVSYEQYF
TRBJ1-4	.	16	TRBV28	CASSPLIQGREEKLFF
TRBJ2-7	.	13	TRBV6-5	CAITRGRGEEQYF
TRBJ2-1	.	12	TRBV4-1	CASSQVVREQFF
TRBJ1-2	.	16	TRBV21-1	CASSKDGTIANYGYTF
TRBJ2-7	.	13	TRBV25-1	CASGPNWDYEQYF
TRBJ1-1	.	14	TRBV6-6	CASSYGQMNTEAFF
TRBJ1-1	TRBD1	13	TRBV6-1	CASSETPGQTTFF
TRBJ1-1	.	13	TRBV28	CASIPRGNTEAFF
TRBJ1-1	.	13	TRBV10-2	CASLDGPNTEAFF
TRBJ1-1	TRBD1	17	TRBV5-1	CASSLLSGTGGYTEAFF
TRBJ2-7	.	15	TRBV4-1	CASSQESGSTYEQYF
TRBJ2-7	TRBD2	15	TRBV29-1	CSVVIAGGPVGEQYF